Following are 22 T cell receptor beta chains from one sample sequenced in a study of read filtering for tumor transcriptome and immune sequencing. Molecular barcoded adaptors covering alpha/delta and beta/gamma chains were used on approximately 400 ng RNA. Using its own MiXCR run on the reads, TCRdb lists one record per CDR3 protein. In the table there are over 45,000 distinct CDR3 sequences, roughly 20% of which are singletons. The sample consisted of a population of CD138-negative cells sorted from bone marrow. The receptors stem from a donor over 35 with multiple myeloma.

Ten or more counts support this clonotype. V gene TRBV20-1 combines with J gene TRBJ2-7; D is perhaps TRBD1 or TRBD2 (5 bases each). In germline, CDR1 is DFQATT, CDR2 SNEGSKA (reference sequence). The CDR3 runs 15 residues. Trimming stripped 3 bases from V and 5 bases from J, with 20 bases between. The CDR3 sequence is CSARDPGTAADEQYF. DNA for the CDR3: TGCAGTGCTAGGGATCCCGGGACCGCCGCCGACGAGCAGTACTTC.

Comments on this clonotype: The germline gene is not matched at one end of the junction; a read error may be the cause. The chain is built from TRBV5-6 and TRBJ2-4; a possible D gene is TRBD1 (6 bases). This CDR3 is 16 amino acids long. CDR1 SGHDT and CDR2 YYEEEE come from the germline V gene. CDR3 sequence (DNA): TGTGCCAGCAGCCGCCGGGACACCCTAGCCAAATACATTCAGTACTTC. Translation: CASSRRDTLAKYIQYF.

This clonotype was picked up many times. The chain combines TRBV5-1 with TRBJ2-1, with TRBD2 matching over 11 bases. Germline trimming cut 6 bases from V and 4 bases from J; bases unmatched to any gene: 6. The CDR3 spans 15 residues. CDR1 is SGHRS, CDR2 YFSETQ, per germline. CDR3 DNA: TGCGCCAGCACCTCCCTAGCGGGGGGTTACAATGAGCAGTTCTTC. Amino acids: CASTSLAGGYNEQFF. The complete variable domain, with remaining parts taken from reference TRBV5-1 and TRBJ2-1, reads KAGVTQTPRYLIKTRGQQVTLSCSPISGHRSVSWYQQTPGQGLQFLFEYFSETQRNKGNFPGRFSGRQFSNSRSEMNVSTLELGDSALYLCASTSLAGGYNEQFFGPGTRLTVL.

This clonotype came up a few times. The rearrangement uses TRBV7-9 and TRBJ1-5; a possible D gene is TRBD1 (6 bases). The CDR3 contains 13 residues. Germline V gene sequence: CDR1 SEHNR, CDR2 FQNEAQ (reference sequence). The CDR3 DNA sequence: TGTGCTAGCGACAGGTATAGCAATCAGCCCCAGCATTTT. Translating it yields CASDRYSNQPQHF.

The V and J genes are TRBV18 and TRBJ1-5, with no clear D. CDR3 length: 15 amino acids. The V end lost 1 base, the J end lost 2 bases, and 9 bases lay between the germline ends. Looked up from germline, CDR1 is KGHSH and CDR2 is LQKENI. This CDR3 reads CASSPRGDGNQPQHF. The CDR3 nucleotides are TGTGCCAGCTCACCACGAGGTGATGGCAATCAGCCCCAGCATTTT.

The chain employs TRBV6-5 and TRBJ2-3, with D perhaps being TRBD1 or TRBD2 (5 bases each). The length of the CDR3 is 15 residues. V lost 6 bases to trimming and J lost 4 bases, with 17 bases between them. Germline V gene data show CDR1 as MNHEY and CDR2 as SVGAGI. CDR3 residues: CASSGATPGADTQYF. The DNA for the CDR3 is TGTGCCAGCAGCGGGGCCACACCAGGCGCAGATACGCAGTATTTT.

This clonotype has at least ten counts. V is TRBV28 and J is TRBJ2-7; TRBD1 is a possible D gene (5 bases). The CDR3 sequence is 14 residues long. V gave up 5 bases and J gave up 0 bases, with 11 bases separating them. Per germline, CDR1 MDHEN and CDR2 SYDVKM. CDR3 DNA sequence: TGTGCCAGCAGTCTATTCGACAGCTCCTACGAGCAGTACTTC. Amino acids: CASSLFDSSYEQYF.

This clonotype was counted ten times or more. The rearrangement links TRBV28 to TRBJ2-2, with no clear D. The CDR3 loop spans 15 amino acids. Trimming stripped 1 base from V and 1 base from J, with 7 bases between. CDR1 is MDHEN, CDR2 SYDVKM, per germline. The CDR3, as DNA: TGTGCCAGCAGTTTATACCGGCGGAACACCGGGGAGCTGTTTTTT. It translates to CASSLYRRNTGELFF.

This clonotype was counted at least ten times. The DNA of the CDR3 is TGCAGTGCTAGAACGATCTCGGGTAGCTCCTACAATGAGCAGTTCTTC. It encodes CSARTISGSSYNEQFF. The gene calls are TRBV20-1 and TRBJ2-1; D gene unclear. V was clipped by 2 bases and J by 0 bases, with 14 bases between them. The CDR3 consists of 16 residues. CDR1 is DFQATT, CDR2 SNEGSKA, per germline (reference sequence).

For this clonotype: Since a far larger clone is one base different, this is likely a read error. V and J are TRBV4-2 and TRBJ2-1; 9 bases align to TRBD1. The length of the CDR3 is 14 residues. In germline, CDR1 is LGHNA, CDR2 YNFKEQ. V was clipped by 4 bases and J by 5 bases; unmatched bases: 3. The CDR3 reads CASSRGQGNNEQFF. In DNA form, the CDR3 reads TGTGCCAGCAGCCGGGGACAGGGAAACAATGAGCAGTTCTTC.

This sequence joins TRBV11-2 and TRBJ1-4, with 10 bases identical to TRBD1. Per germline, CDR1 SGHAT and CDR2 FQNNGV. This CDR3 is 14 amino acids long. Losses at the gene ends were 5 bases for V and 6 bases for J; bases not matched to a gene: 3. CDR3 sequence reads: CASSTGTGDEKLFF. CDR3 DNA: TGTGCCAGCAGCACCGGGACAGGGGATGAAAAACTGTTTTTT.

This clonotype was observed many times. J is TRBJ1-1 and V is TRBV20-1, with D possibly matching TRBD1 (5 bases). Germline lookup yields CDR1 DFQATT and CDR2 SNEGSKA (reference sequence). V lost 0 bases to trimming and J lost 1 base, with 9 bases between them. The CDR3 sequence is 14 residues long. CDR3 loop: CSARDQGRNTEAFF. CDR3 nucleotide sequence: TGCAGTGCTAGAGATCAGGGCAGGAACACTGAAGCTTTCTTT.

This clonotype has a count of ten or more. The rearrangement uses TRBV7-2 and TRBJ2-1; 12 bases match TRBD2. This CDR3 is 18 amino acids long. CDR1 and CDR2 from the germline V gene are SGHTA and FQGNSA. V was pared by 1 base and J by 8 bases, with 12 bases of the junction left unmatched. CDR3 coding DNA: TGTGCCAGCAGCTTAGTACGACTAGCGGGAGTCTTCATCGATGAGCAGTTCTTC. Amino acids: CASSLVRLAGVFIDEQFF.

The chain uses TRBV19 and TRBJ2-3; 9 bases match TRBD1. Trimming took 6 bases from V and 6 from J; bases not matched to a gene: 10. Germline V gene data show CDR1 as LNHDA and CDR2 as SQIVND (reference sequence). This CDR3 is 15 amino acids long. CDR3 sequence: CASSFRDRERDTQYF. In DNA, the CDR3 is TGTGCCAGTAGCTTCCGGGACAGGGAAAGGGATACGCAGTATTTT.

The chain recombines TRBV25-1 with TRBJ2-1, with TRBD2 matching 14 bases. CDR1 and CDR2 from the germline V gene are MGHDK and SYGVNS. V gave up 4 bases and J gave up 14 bases; unmatched junction bases: 10. CDR3 length: 15 residues. The CDR3 region is CASSARLAGGSKEFF. The CDR3 nucleotides read TGTGCCAGCAGTGCCCGACTAGCGGGAGGGTCGAAGGAGTTCTTC.

The genes are TRBV6-1 and TRBJ2-1; D remains unclear. CDR1 and CDR2 (germline): MNHNS, SASEGT. The V and J ends lost 0 bases and 5 bases respectively, with 5 bases between them. The CDR3 loop spans 13 amino acids. The CDR3 region has the DNA TGTGCCAGCAGTGAAGCGGTGGACAATGAGCAGTTCTTC. Translated: CASSEAVDNEQFF.

A few counts support this clonotype. This chain connects TRBV4-1 to TRBJ1-2, with 8 nucleotides matching TRBD1. J gave up 4 bases and V 4 bases, and 11 bases lay outside the gene matches. In germline, CDR1 is MGHRA, CDR2 YSYEKL. The CDR3 covers 16 residues. CDR3 loop: CASSLAWGQASYGYTF. CDR3 DNA sequence: TGCGCCAGCAGCCTAGCATGGGGACAGGCTAGCTATGGCTACACCTTC.

This clonotype was seen many times. The chain couples TRBV7-9 to TRBJ2-3; 11 bases agree with TRBD2. V trimming: 4 bases; J trimming: 0 bases; junction bases outside the gene matches: 3. The CDR3 extends over 16 amino acids. The germline CDR1 and CDR2 sequences are SEHNR and FQNEAQ (reference sequence). This CDR3 is CASSSGLAASTDTQYF. In nucleotides, the CDR3 is TGTGCCAGCAGCTCGGGACTAGCGGCTAGCACAGATACGCAGTATTTT.

Note on this clonotype: Because it lacks the conserved phenylalanine or tryptophan at the end, this CDR3 is likely a read error. CDR3 sequence: CASSPWDRVADTQYL. The CDR3 nucleotides read TGTGCCAGCAGCCCCTGGGACAGGGTTGCAGATACGCAGTATCTT. The chain links TRBV3-1 to TRBJ2-3, with 9 nucleotides matching TRBD1. Germline V lookup: CDR1 LGHDT, CDR2 YNNKEL (reference sequence). This CDR3 spans 15 amino acids. J lost 4 bases, V lost 4 bases, and 6 bases had no gene match.

This chain uses TRBV28 with TRBJ1-1; D is uncertain. The CDR3 is 12 amino acids. Trimming took 1 base from V and 5 from J, leaving 5 bases between them. The germline gives CDR1 MDHEN, CDR2 SYDVKM. The DNA of the CDR3 is TGTGCCAGCAGTTTATCGGTTACTGAAGCTTTCTTT. This encodes CASSLSVTEAFF.

This clonotype was seen only a few times. This chain links TRBV9 with TRBJ2-5; TRBD1 matches 10 bases. V lost 4 bases to trimming and J lost 5 bases; unmatched junction nucleotides: 8. This CDR3 has 15 residues. The germline CDR1 and CDR2 sequences are SGDLS and YYNGEE. CDR3 coding DNA: TGTGCCAGCAGCCCGGGACAGGGGACCGGGGAGACCCAGTACTTC. Protein product: CASSPGQGTGETQYF.

Ten or more counts support this clonotype. The CDR3 nucleotides are TGCGCCAGCAGCCCGGACGGAAAGGGCGCTTTCTTT. Its protein product is CASSPDGKGAFF. This rearrangement joins TRBV5-1 to TRBJ1-1; no definite D call. CDR1 is SGHRS and CDR2 is YFSETQ in the germline V gene. V was pared by 4 bases and J by 11 bases, with 15 bases between. The CDR3 is made up of 12 amino acids.